This passage covers 3 T cell receptor beta chains from one sample sequenced in a study of CD8+CD57+ T cells in acquired aplastic anemia. The TCR beta profiling, which covered VDJ combination and CDR3 sequence, was carried out using genomic DNA as the template. TCRdb analysed the reads with MiXCR anew, one entry per CDR3 protein. The data contain roughly 250,000 distinct CDR3 sequences, roughly 80% of them singletons. Previously, flow cytometry had revealed CD8+CD57+ cell expansion in the patients chosen for sequencing. The sample was sorted CD4+, CD8+, or CD8+CD57+ T cells (not recorded which) from PBMCs. Source of these receptors: a human donor with aplastic anemia.

The chain is built from TRBV7-8 and TRBJ2-3; TRBD2 matches 8 bases. V gave up 5 bases and J gave up 10 bases; unmatched junction bases: 8. The CDR3 consists of 13 residues. CDR1 and CDR2 (germline): SGHVS, FQNEAQ. CDR3: CASSDAGGAAQYF. CDR3 nucleotide sequence: TGTGCCAGCAGCGACGCGGGAGGAGCCGCGCAGTATTTT.

To note about this clonotype: Likely a read error: the CDR3 ends without its conserved phenylalanine or tryptophan. The limits of the CDR3 on the DNA are not certain, so only TCRdb's listed CDR3 is given. The J gene is TRBJ2-3, the V gene TRBV2; the D call of TRBD1 is as the table states it, not checked on the DNA. Per germline, CDR1 SNHLY and CDR2 FYNNEI. The CDR3 region is 14 residues in length, termini included. The CDR3 region is CASRLTGRPVPQYV.

On this clonotype: In this CDR3 the conserved last residue, phenylalanine or tryptophan, is missing, so a read error is likely. The DNA is left out, because the CDR3 cannot be placed on it with certainty; the CDR3 is given as TCRdb lists it. The gene calls are TRBV7-8 and TRBJ2-4; the tabulated D call, TRBD2, remains unverified against the DNA. A total of 12 residues make up the CDR3, ends included. Germline lookup yields CDR1 SGHVS and CDR2 FQNEAQ. The CDR3 region is CASSLAGGIETQ.